This TCR beta chain derives from a study of blood T cell repertoires in COVID-19 (TCRdb year 2020). In the study overall: Samples from collaborators originated in the United States, Italy and Spain and spanned both the acute and convalescent phases of COVID-19. The prospective study material was composed of cDNA or gDNA derived from T cells, B-cell-depleted T cells, or PBMCs. The dataset comprised deeply sampled blood TCRbeta repertoires from subjects exposed to, actively infected with, or recovered from COVID-19. A freely available public database, intended as a resource for researchers studying the immune response to SARS-CoV-2, is where the repertoires were released. The samples were drawn from the first 160 participants of the ongoing ImmuneRACE study and from about 1,200 subjects provided by 6 global collaborators. A de-identified subject ID, COVID-19 status, age in years and sex were almost always included in the sample metadata. Where available, HLA class I and class II types were taken from metadata supplied by the sample provider and were not determined by assay-based typing. Results and caveats for the whole study, not just this receptor: Clinical and demographic metadata were provided uncurated, with the amount varying by source and participant.

Details on this clone: This receptor's antigen is unknown. No base qualities exist here, and no much larger clone lies one base off it.

The CDR3 holds 14 amino acids from the cysteine to the phenylalanine. Of all the DNA, just the CDR3 is kept, 42 bases in frame from base 1. The germline V gene gives CDR1 as SGHTA and CDR2 as FQGTGA. V is pruned by 2 bases and J by 3 bases, leaving 2 bases of the junction without a gene match. TCRbeta CDR3 regions were amplified from genomic DNA using the immunoSEQ Assay, a bias-controlled multiplex PCR. The paper's processing steps were these. Within the assay, amplification of reference gene primers was used to estimate how many nucleated cells each sample contained. To quantify the absolute abundance of each unique TCRbeta CDR3 rearrangement, sequence reads were collapsed and filtered. For each sample, productive Simpson clonality was calculated as the square root of Simpson's diversity index across productive rearrangements. Imported from immuneACCESS, the table was reduced by TCRdb to in-frame sequences with V and J called. These copies leave out some clones; in studies compared against another copy, an unresolved V gene accounts for under half, and the cause of the remainder is not known. V, J and clone size derive from that table, while D and trimming were established from the DNA sequence. This sample lists around 280,000 clones; around nine tenths were detected once. The ten largest make up about 6% of the sample.

Participants in the prospective study were aged roughly 18 to 100 years, lived in some 24 United States geographic areas, and enrolled through a virtual design. In the prospective study, participants were assigned to cohorts based on the clinical history participants reported in a screening survey and a study questionnaire. Recovered participants in ImmuneRACE Cohort 3 were defined as having two consecutive negative NP/OP PCR tests, clearance from a healthcare professional, or resolution of symptoms. Mobile phlebotomists in the prospective study collected whole blood, serum and a nasopharyngeal or oropharyngeal swab from every participant. Over a roughly 2-month period, participants in the prospective study had the option of providing additional blood draws and questionnaires. Blood samples from the prospective study were shipped frozen or at room temperature prior to DNA extraction.

Input material: PBMCs or T cells enriched from blood (not recorded which). The TCR sequence derives from a woman between 35 and 50 years old who had recovered from COVID-19. The sequence links TRBV7-3 to TRBJ2-3, and 7 junction bases match TRBD2. The bases read TGTGCCAGCAGCTTAGGACTAGTAACAGATACGCAGTATTTT. Its protein is CASSLGLVTDTQYF.